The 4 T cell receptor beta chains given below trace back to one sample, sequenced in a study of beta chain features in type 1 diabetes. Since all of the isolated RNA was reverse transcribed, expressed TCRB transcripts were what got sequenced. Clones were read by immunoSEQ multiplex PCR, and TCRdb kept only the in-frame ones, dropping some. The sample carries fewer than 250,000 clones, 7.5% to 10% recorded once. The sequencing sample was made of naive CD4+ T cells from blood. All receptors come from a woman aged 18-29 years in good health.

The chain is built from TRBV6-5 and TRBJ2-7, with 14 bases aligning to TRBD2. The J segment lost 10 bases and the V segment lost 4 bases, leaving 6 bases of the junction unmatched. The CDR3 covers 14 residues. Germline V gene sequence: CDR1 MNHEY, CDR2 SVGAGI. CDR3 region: CASSLGLAGDSQYF. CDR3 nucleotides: TGTGCCAGCAGTTTGGGACTAGCGGGAGATTCACAGTACTTC.

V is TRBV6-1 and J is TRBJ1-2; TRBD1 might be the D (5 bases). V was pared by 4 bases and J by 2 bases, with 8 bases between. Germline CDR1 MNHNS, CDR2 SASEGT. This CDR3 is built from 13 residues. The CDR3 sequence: CASSVTENYGYTF. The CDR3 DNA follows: TGTGCCAGCAGTGTGACAGAGAACTATGGCTACACCTTC.

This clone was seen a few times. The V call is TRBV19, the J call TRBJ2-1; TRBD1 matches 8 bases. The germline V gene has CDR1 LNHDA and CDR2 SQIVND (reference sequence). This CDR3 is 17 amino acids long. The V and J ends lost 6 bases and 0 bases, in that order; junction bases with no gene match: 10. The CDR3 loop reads CASRTQGAGSSYNEQFF. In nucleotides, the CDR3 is TGTGCCAGTAGAACTCAGGGGGCCGGAAGCTCCTACAATGAGCAGTTCTTC.

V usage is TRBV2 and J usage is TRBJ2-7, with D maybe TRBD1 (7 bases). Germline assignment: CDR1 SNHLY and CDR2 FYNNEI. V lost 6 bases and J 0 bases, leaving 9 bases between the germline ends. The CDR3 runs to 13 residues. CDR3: CASRRDSSYEQYF. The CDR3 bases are TGTGCCAGCAGGCGGGACAGCTCCTACGAGCAGTACTTC.